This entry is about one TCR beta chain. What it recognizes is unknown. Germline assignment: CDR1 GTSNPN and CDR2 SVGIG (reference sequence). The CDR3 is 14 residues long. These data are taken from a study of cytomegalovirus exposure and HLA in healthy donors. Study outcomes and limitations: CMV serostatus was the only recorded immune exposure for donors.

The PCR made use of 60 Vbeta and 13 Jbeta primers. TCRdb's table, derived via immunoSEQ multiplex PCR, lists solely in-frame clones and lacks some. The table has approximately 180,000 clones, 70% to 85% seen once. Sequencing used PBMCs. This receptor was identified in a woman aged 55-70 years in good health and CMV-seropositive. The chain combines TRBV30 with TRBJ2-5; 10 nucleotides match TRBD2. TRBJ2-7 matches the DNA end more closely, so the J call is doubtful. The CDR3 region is CAWSISSGSYEQYF. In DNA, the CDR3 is TGTGCCTGGAGTATTTCTAGCGGGAGCTACGAGCAGTACTTC.